This T cell receptor beta chain was profiled in a study of T cells in women clearing cervical HPV infection. Study results and caveats: Combining TCR richness with V gene abundances gave approximately 0.8 AUC.

TCR beta CDR3 amplified by multiplex PCR from roughly 1,100 ng genomic DNA. Repertoires were generated with immunoSEQ multiplex PCR, while TCRdb's copy carries only in-frame clones and drops some. Recorded for this sample: some 24,000 clones. With respect to this clone: Its target is unknown. The read finishes 3 residues shy of the CDR3 end, and the germline J gene is used to complete it.

CDR1 and CDR2 (germline): MNHNS, SASEGT. The CDR3 extends over 15 amino acids. The V and J ends lost 4 bases and 8 bases respectively, with 17 bases between them. This sequence was found in a woman between 18 and 69 years old with a cervical HPV16 infection that either progressed to CIN3+ or cleared (not recorded which). The sample comprised blood buffy coat. The chain links TRBV6-1 to TRBJ1-4; the D is unclear. The CDR3 region is CASSVRVNFGEKLFF. The CDR3 bases that were read are TGTGCCAGCAGTGTCCGGGTCAACTTCGGGGAAAAA.